This record covers a single T cell receptor (beta chain). Its antigen is not identified. The sample comes from a study of cytomegalovirus exposure and HLA in healthy donors. General study points: The only immune exposure information that was available was CMV serostatus. Analysis performed later showed TCR beta chains linked to HLA being more clonally expanded than equally common others.

Researchers ran the PCR with 60 Vbeta and 13 Jbeta primers. The method was immunoSEQ multiplex PCR; TCRdb's version includes in-frame clones alone and lacks a portion of them. Its clone listing holds 100,000 to 150,000 clones. Donors likely had unrecorded immune exposures despite being nominally healthy when sampled. What was sequenced was PBMCs. This TCR came from a man aged 18 to 35 in good health and CMV-seronegative.

CDR3 nucleotide sequence: TGTGCCAGCAGCTGGGCGGGATACAATGAGCAGTTCTTC. It specifies CASSWAGYNEQFF. The chain joins TRBV7-9 to TRBJ2-1; a possible D gene is TRBD2 (6 bases). Deletions cut 4 bases from V and 4 bases from J, with 8 bases between. The CDR3 runs 13 residues. Germline values: CDR1 SEHNR, CDR2 FQNEAQ (reference sequence).